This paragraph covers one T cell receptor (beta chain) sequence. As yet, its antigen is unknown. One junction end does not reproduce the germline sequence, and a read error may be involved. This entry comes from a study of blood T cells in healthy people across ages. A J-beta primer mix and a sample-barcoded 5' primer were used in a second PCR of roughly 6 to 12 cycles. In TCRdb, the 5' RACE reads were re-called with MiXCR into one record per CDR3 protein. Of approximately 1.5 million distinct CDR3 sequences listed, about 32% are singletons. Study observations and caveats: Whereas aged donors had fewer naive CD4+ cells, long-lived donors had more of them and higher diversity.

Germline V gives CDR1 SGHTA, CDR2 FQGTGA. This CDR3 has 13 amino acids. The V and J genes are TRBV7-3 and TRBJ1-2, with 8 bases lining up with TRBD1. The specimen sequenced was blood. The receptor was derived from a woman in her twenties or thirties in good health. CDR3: CASSSWTGSGHTF. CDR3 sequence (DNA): TGTGCCAGCAGCTCCTGGACAGGGAGTGGCCACACCTTC. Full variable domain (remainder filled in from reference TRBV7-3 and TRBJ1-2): GAGVSQTPSNKVTEKGKYVELRCDPISGHTALYWYRQSLGQGPEFLIYFQGTGAADDSGLPNDRFFAVRPEGSVSTLKIQRTERGDSAVYLCASSSWTGSGHTFGSGTRLTVV.